The 32 T cell receptor beta chains below all came from one sample that was sequenced in a study of CD8+ T cells in alopecia areata. Following RNA extraction, reverse transcription yielded cDNA that acted as the sequencing template. The protocol was immunoSEQ multiplex PCR, while the TCRdb copy is restricted to in-frame clones and leaves out a portion. The profile shows 93,000 or so clones, 80% to 90% of them singletons. Treatment defined: oral pan-JAK inhibitor, 5-10 mg twice daily. The sequencing here drew on CD8+ T cells sorted from blood, taken between weeks 30 and 35, from a patient treated with tofacitinib. These receptors were collected from a human donor with alopecia areata.

This sequence joins TRBV5-4 and TRBJ2-1; unclear D gene. CDR3 length: 12 amino acids. Trimming took off 2 bases at V and 5 bases at J, with 5 bases between the two ends. Per the germline V gene, CDR1 is SGHNT and CDR2 is YYREEE (reference sequence). Written as DNA, the CDR3 is TGTGCCAGCAGCTTTGGGAACAATGAGCAGTTCTTC. This sequence encodes CASSFGNNEQFF.

The V gene is TRBV4-1, the J gene TRBJ2-5; TRBD2 matches at 10 bases. Per germline, CDR1 MGHRA and CDR2 YSYEKL. The CDR3 is 17 amino acids. With V trimmed by 4 bases and J by 5 bases, 13 bases remained unmatched. CDR3 in amino acids: CASSPFLAGALEETQYF. The CDR3 bases are TGCGCCAGCAGCCCCTTCCTAGCGGGAGCCCTGGAGGAGACCCAGTACTTC.

The chain carries TRBV5-1 and TRBJ2-3, with no clear D. The CDR3 has 13 amino acids. Trimming took off 4 bases at V and 0 bases at J, with 6 bases between the two ends. Per germline, CDR1 SGHRS and CDR2 YFSETQ. The CDR3 sequence is CASSVRSTDTQYF. The DNA of the CDR3 is TGCGCCAGCAGCGTGAGAAGCACAGATACGCAGTATTTT.

This clone was picked up one time. This chain links TRBV7-9 with TRBJ2-7; D is undetermined. The ends were cut back, 1 base at V and 6 bases at J, with 7 bases in the middle. Germline loops: CDR1 SEHNR, CDR2 FQNEAQ (reference sequence). The CDR3 runs to 12 residues. CDR3 amino acids: CASSLESGEQYF. In nucleotides, the CDR3 is TGTGCCAGCAGCTTAGAGTCGGGCGAGCAGTACTTC. The full variable domain, its missing parts supplied by reference TRBV7-9 and TRBJ2-7, is DTGVSQNPRHKITKRGQNVTFRCDPISEHNRLYWYRQTLGQGPEFLTYFQNEAQLEKSRLLSDRFSAERPKGSFSTLEIQRTEQGDSAMYLCASSLESGEQYFGPGTRLTVT.

The chain is built from TRBV27 and TRBJ2-1; 8 nucleotides match TRBD2. CDR1 MNHEY and CDR2 SMNVEV come from the germline V gene (reference sequence). The CDR3 is 17 amino acids. V lost 4 bases, J lost 3 bases, and 11 bases stayed unmatched. In DNA, the CDR3 is TGTGCCAGCAGTTATAGCGGGGTCGTCTCGTTCTACAATGAGCAGTTCTTC. Its protein product is CASSYSGVVSFYNEQFF.

Details on this clone: An end of the junction does not agree with germline; a read error may underlie this. This sequence joins TRBV7-9 and TRBJ2-7; TRBD1 is a possible D gene (6 bases). The CDR3 covers 11 residues. Germline loops: CDR1 SEHNR, CDR2 FQNEAQ (reference sequence). In DNA form, the CDR3 reads TGTGCCAGCAGCTTAGGCCCAGGGGAGAACTTC. Translation gives CASSLGPGENF. Full variable domain (remainder filled in from reference TRBV7-9 and TRBJ2-7): DTGVSQNPRHKITKRGQNVTFRCDPISEHNRLYWYRQTLGQGPEFLTYFQNEAQLEKSRLLSDRFSAERPKGSFSTLEIQRTEQGDSAMYLCASSLGPGENFGPGTRLTVT.

The J gene is TRBJ2-1, the V gene TRBV2; D assignment may be TRBD1 or TRBD2 (5 bases each). V dropped 10 bases and J dropped 8 bases, with 18 bases sitting between them. Per germline, CDR1 SNHLY and CDR2 FYNNEI. The CDR3 sequence is 13 residues long. CDR3 coding DNA: TGTGCCACCACGGGACCAGGTTGGTATGAGCAGTTCTTC. Its protein is CATTGPGWYEQFF. Combining the CDR3 with reference TRBV2 and TRBJ2-1 gives the whole variable domain EPEVTQTPSHQVTQMGQEVILRCVPISNHLYFYWYRQILGQKVEFLVSFYNNEISEKSEIFDDQFSVERPDGSNFTLKIRSTKLEDSAMYFCATTGPGWYEQFFGPGTRLTVL.

This chain joins TRBV5-6 and TRBJ2-7; no reliable D call. The CDR3 runs to 13 residues. V lost 1 base and J lost 0, with 5 bases in between. The germline V gene has CDR1 SGHDT and CDR2 YYEEEE. The chain's CDR3 is CASSLISSYEQYF. The CDR3 bases are TGTGCCAGCAGCTTGATTTCCTCCTACGAGCAGTACTTC.

The chain employs TRBV7-2 and TRBJ1-4, with a possible D match to TRBD1 (5 bases). CDR3 length equals 16 residues. V was trimmed by 5 bases and J by 0 bases, leaving 13 bases between them. CDR1 is SGHTA, CDR2 FQGNSA, per germline. The DNA of the CDR3 is TGTGCCAGCAGCGCCGGGACCGCAGCAACTAATGAAAAACTGTTTTTT. Its translation is CASSAGTAATNEKLFF.

This chain links TRBV27 with TRBJ1-4; D is unresolved. CDR1 and CDR2 (germline): MNHEY, SMNVEV (reference sequence). The CDR3 is 11 amino acids. The V end lost 11 bases, the J end lost 7 bases, and 11 bases lay between the germline ends. The CDR3 loop reads CACSRGEKLFF. CDR3 coding DNA: TGTGCCTGTTCCCGCGGTGAAAAACTGTTTTTT.

The V gene is TRBV4-2, the J gene TRBJ2-1, with a tentative D call TRBD2 (6 bases). V was pared by 0 bases and J by 1 base, with 16 bases between. The V gene's germline CDR1 is LGHNA and CDR2 YNFKEQ. This CDR3 is 18 amino acids long. The CDR3 loop reads CASSQEEGLAGSYNEQFF. The CDR3 DNA follows: TGTGCCAGCAGCCAAGAAGAGGGACTGGCGGGATCCTACAATGAGCAGTTCTTC.

V and J are TRBV11-2 and TRBJ2-1; TRBD2 matches 14 bases. Germline V gene lookup returns CDR1 SGHAT and CDR2 FQNNGV. The CDR3 spans 15 residues. Trimming took 5 bases from V and 7 from J; bases not matched to a gene: 4. This CDR3 reads CASSPGLAGENEQFF. CDR3 sequence (DNA): TGTGCCAGCAGCCCGGGACTAGCGGGAGAGAATGAGCAGTTCTTC.

V gene TRBV9 combines with J gene TRBJ2-2; TRBD1 matches 7 bases. The CDR3 covers 16 residues. The V gene end was trimmed by 1 base and the J gene end by 5 bases; junction bases not matched to a gene: 8. CDR1 and CDR2 from the germline V gene are SGDLS and YYNGEE. This CDR3 reads CASSVPSGRGTGELFF. The CDR3 region has the DNA TGTGCCAGCAGCGTACCCAGCGGCAGGGGGACCGGGGAGCTGTTTTTT.

This chain joins TRBV4-1 and TRBJ2-1; 10 nucleotides agree with TRBD2. The CDR3 has 17 amino acids. J was trimmed by 7 bases and V by 0 bases; bases with no gene match: 9. CDR1 MGHRA and CDR2 YSYEKL come from the germline V gene. CDR3 region: CASSQEPLAGVSNEQFF. CDR3 nucleotide sequence: TGCGCCAGCAGCCAAGAGCCTCTAGCGGGAGTGAGTAATGAGCAGTTCTTC.

The chain couples TRBV4-2 to TRBJ2-7, with D possibly being TRBD1 or TRBD2 (5 bases each). This CDR3 is 15 amino acids long. The V gene lost 5 bases and the J gene lost 7 bases, with 21 bases spanning the gap. The germline V gene has CDR1 LGHNA and CDR2 YNFKEQ. As DNA, the CDR3 is TGTGCCAGCAGCAACCCATCCCCGAGGGGCGGGGAGCAGTACTTC. Residues: CASSNPSPRGGEQYF.

The chain joins TRBV19 to TRBJ2-2; D remains ambiguous. CDR1 LNHDA and CDR2 SQIVND come from the germline V gene (reference sequence). Trimming left V 7 bases short and J 6 bases short, with 12 bases between. The CDR3 loop spans 13 amino acids. CDR3 DNA: TGTGCCAGTATTACGGGTTTTCCCGGGGAGCTGTTTTTT. Residues: CASITGFPGELFF.

CDR3 nucleotide sequence: TGTGCCAGCAGCCAAGTAGCGGGGGTCGAGCGGGAGCAGTACTTC. This encodes CASSQVAGVEREQYF. This rearrangement joins TRBV14 to TRBJ2-7; 9 bases fit TRBD2. This CDR3 spans 15 amino acids. With 1 base clipped from V and 7 bases from J, the junction kept 8 bases outside the gene matches. Germline V gives CDR1 SGHDN, CDR2 FVKESK. The variable domain in full, completed from reference TRBV14 and TRBJ2-7, reads EAGVTQFPSHSVIEKGQTVTLRCDPISGHDNLYWYRRVMGKEIKFLLHFVKESKQDESGMPNNRFLAERTGGTYSTLKVQPAELEDSGVYFCASSQVAGVEREQYFGPGTRLTVT.

The chain employs TRBV27 and TRBJ2-1; D not certain. CDR3 length: 13 amino acids. V lost 2 bases and J 2 bases, leaving 4 bases between the germline ends. Germline V gene lookup returns CDR1 MNHEY and CDR2 SMNVEV (reference sequence). Here the CDR3 reads CASSLRPYNEQFF. The CDR3 nucleotides read TGTGCCAGCAGTTTAAGACCCTACAATGAGCAGTTCTTC.

The V gene is TRBV4-1, the J gene TRBJ2-7; 7 bases align to TRBD1. The CDR3 totals 15 residues. V was clipped by 1 base and J by 2 bases; unmatched bases: 5. The germline gives CDR1 MGHRA, CDR2 YSYEKL. In DNA, the CDR3 is TGCGCCAGCAGCCAAGTGGCGACAGGGCCCTACGAGCAGTACTTC. This codes for CASSQVATGPYEQYF.

The CDR3 here is CASSISDEAFF. The CDR3 region has the DNA TGTGCCAGTAGTATCTCAGATGAAGCTTTCTTT. The chain is built from TRBV19 and TRBJ1-1; D ambiguous. The V end lost 3 bases, the J end lost 7 bases, and 6 bases lay between the germline ends. Germline V gives CDR1 LNHDA, CDR2 SQIVND (reference sequence). The CDR3 is 11 amino acids.

The V call is TRBV7-9, the J call TRBJ2-7; D unclear. From germline, CDR1 is SEHNR and CDR2 FQNEAQ (reference sequence). Trimming took off 2 bases at V and 3 bases at J, with 8 bases between the two ends. The CDR3 sequence is 13 residues long. The CDR3 DNA sequence: TGTGCCAGCAGCTTATCCAACAGCTACGAGCAGTACTTC. Protein product: CASSLSNSYEQYF.

The chain combines TRBV25-1 with TRBJ1-1; TRBD1 matches 8 bases. V lost 6 bases and J lost 3; bases outside the gene matches: 9. Germline assignment: CDR1 MGHDK and CDR2 SYGVNS. The CDR3 loop spans 15 amino acids. CDR3 in amino acids: CASRGIGQGDTEAFF. The CDR3 nucleotides read TGTGCCAGCAGGGGGATTGGACAGGGTGACACTGAAGCTTTCTTT.

The rearrangement joins TRBV6-5 to TRBJ2-7; D is ambiguous. The V and J ends lost 0 bases and 3 bases respectively, with 9 bases between them. Germline values: CDR1 MNHEY, CDR2 SVGAGI. This CDR3 comprises 14 residues. The CDR3 here is CASSYSGVVYEQYF. CDR3 nucleotides: TGTGCCAGCAGTTACTCAGGCGTAGTCTACGAGCAGTACTTC.

Concerning this clone itself: One end of the junction is discordant with germline, which a read error may explain. The chain carries TRBV7-3 and TRBJ1-2; D may be TRBD1 (5 bases). The CDR3 runs to 14 residues. CDR1 and CDR2 (germline): SGHTA, FQGTGA. DNA of the CDR3: TGTGCCAGCAGCTCCGGAGGCGGGGCCTATGGCCACACCTTC. Protein sequence: CASSSGGGAYGHTF.

Turning to this clone: A read error likely explains this, since a far larger clone differs by one base. The chain couples TRBV6-1 to TRBJ2-3; 7 nucleotides align to TRBD2. V was clipped by 2 bases and J by 2 bases; unmatched bases: 10. The germline CDR1 and CDR2 sequences are MNHNS and SASEGT. The CDR3 spans 17 residues. In DNA form, the CDR3 reads TGTGCCAGCAGTGAATGGGGGGGGACTCGGTACACAGATACGCAGTATTTT. Translated, it gives CASSEWGGTRYTDTQYF.

The chain is built from TRBV7-9 and TRBJ1-2; perhaps TRBD1 as D (5 bases). V was trimmed by 5 bases and J by 4 bases, leaving 23 bases between them. The CDR3 extends over 17 amino acids. In germline, CDR1 is SEHNR, CDR2 FQNEAQ (reference sequence). The CDR3 sequence: CASSPPVGSRDPYGYTF. The CDR3 DNA follows: TGTGCCAGCAGCCCCCCAGTAGGATCCAGGGACCCCTATGGCTACACCTTC.

The chain carries TRBV7-9 and TRBJ2-1, with D possibly being TRBD1 (6 bases). There are 12 residues in the CDR3. V shed 1 base and J shed 15 bases, with 13 bases lying between them. Germline V gene sequence: CDR1 SEHNR, CDR2 FQNEAQ (reference sequence). In DNA, the CDR3 is TGTGCCAGCAGCTTAGATGGGCAGGGGACGTTCTTC. Its protein product is CASSLDGQGTFF.

The chain has TRBV7-6 and TRBJ2-7, with D possibly TRBD2 on 6 matching bases. The V gene lost 3 bases and the J gene lost 6 bases, with 12 bases spanning the gap. Per the germline V gene, CDR1 is SGHVS and CDR2 is FNYEAQ. CDR3 size: 13 residues. DNA of the CDR3: TGTGCCAGCAGCTTTAGTGGGGGAGGCGAGCAGTACTTC. Translating gives CASSFSGGGEQYF.

The chain combines TRBV27 with TRBJ2-7, with 7 bases matching TRBD2. Germline assignment: CDR1 MNHEY and CDR2 SMNVEV (reference sequence). The ends lost 0 bases at V and 6 bases at J; junction bases unmatched: 5. The CDR3 extends over 14 amino acids. CDR3 coding DNA: TGTGCCAGCAGTTTATCGGGAGGGGTTGGCGAGCAGTACTTC. Protein: CASSLSGGVGEQYF.

The chain uses TRBV19 and TRBJ2-6; D gene unclear. V lost 6 bases and J lost 0, with 12 bases in between. This CDR3 has 16 residues. Looked up from germline, CDR1 is LNHDA and CDR2 is SQIVND (reference sequence). Here the CDR3 reads CASREPTDSGANVLTF. CDR3 DNA: TGTGCCAGTAGGGAGCCGACGGACTCTGGGGCCAACGTCCTGACTTTC.

J is TRBJ2-7 and V is TRBV29-1; D is possibly TRBD1 (5 bases). CDR1 is SQVTM, CDR2 ANQGSEA, per germline. The V gene lost 6 bases and the J gene lost 2 bases, with 17 bases spanning the gap. The CDR3 loop spans 14 amino acids. CDR3 in amino acids: CSVERQFPTYEQYF. The CDR3 DNA follows: TGCAGCGTAGAAAGACAGTTCCCCACCTACGAGCAGTACTTC.

This clone has a single count. The chain combines TRBV27 with TRBJ1-2, with a weak D call TRBD1 (5 bases). The CDR3 sequence is 13 residues long. Trimming removed 3 bases at V and 6 bases at J, with 11 bases between. Germline assignment: CDR1 MNHEY and CDR2 SMNVEV (reference sequence). The CDR3, as DNA: TGTGCCAGCAGTTTGGGGGAAGGGAATGGCTACACCTTC. The encoded protein is CASSLGEGNGYTF.